The 10 T cell receptor beta chains presented below share a single source sample, sequenced in a study of sequential checkpoint blockade in melanoma. Measured with immunoSEQ multiplex PCR; TCRdb has only the in-frame clones, and not every one. The table records 5,000 or so clones, about 24% of them present only once. The treatment was: randomized to nivolumab then ipilimumab (arm A) or the reverse (arm B). The sample consisted of tumor tissue (inferred from file names), taken from a patient given nivolumab and ipilimumab in sequence. All receptors derive from a human donor with melanoma.

Only a few counts were recorded for this clone. The J gene is TRBJ1-1, the V gene TRBV6-8, with a tentative D call TRBD1 (5 bases). With 6 bases removed from V and 1 base from J, the gap between germline ends came to 9 bases. This CDR3 contains 13 residues. Germline V gene lookup returns CDR1 MNHGY and CDR2 SAAAGT. CDR3 in amino acids: CASSFDRNTEAFF. For the CDR3, the DNA is TGTGCCAGCAGCTTTGACAGGAACACTGAAGCTTTCTTT.

This chain connects TRBV6-8 to TRBJ2-3; possibly TRBD2 for D (6 bases). Germline values: CDR1 MNHGY, CDR2 SAAAGT. V was clipped by 7 bases and J by 2 bases, with 22 bases between them. This CDR3 has 17 amino acids. CDR3 region: CASTPEGGGHHTDTQYF. The CDR3 DNA reads as TGTGCCAGCACCCCCGAAGGCGGAGGGCACCACACAGATACGCAGTATTTT.

The chain recombines TRBV12-5 with TRBJ2-2; the D gene is possibly TRBD1 (5 bases). Germline V gene data show CDR1 as LGHNT and CDR2 as FRNRAP. The CDR3 runs 14 residues. The CDR3 spells CASTGPTNTGELFF. CDR3 in DNA: TGTGCCAGCACAGGACCAACGAACACCGGGGAGCTGTTTTTT.

The chain uses TRBV6-8 and TRBJ1-1; a possible D gene is TRBD1 (5 bases). There are 13 residues in the CDR3. From germline, CDR1 is MNHGY and CDR2 SAAAGT. V was shortened by 11 bases and J by 1 base, with 14 bases between the two germline ends. CDR3 coding DNA: TGTGCCTCCGCCCGGGACGGGAACACTGAAGCTTTCTTT. Translated: CASARDGNTEAFF.

The CDR3 DNA is TGTGCCACCTCACGAGGGAATCAGCCCCAGCATTTT. Protein: CATSRGNQPQHF. V gene TRBV19 combines with J gene TRBJ1-5; the D is unclear. The V and J ends lost 10 bases and 4 bases respectively, with 11 bases between them. The CDR3 has 12 residues. Germline CDR1 and CDR2: LNHDA and SQIVND (reference sequence).

This clone came up many times. The V and J genes are TRBV6-8 and TRBJ1-1; D unresolved. Germline CDR1 MNHGY, CDR2 SAAAGT. The CDR3 covers 12 residues. Trimming removed 5 bases from V and 4 bases from J, with 8 bases in between. The CDR3 bases are TGTGCCAGCAGTCTCCGGGGCACTGAAGCTTTCTTT. This gives the protein CASSLRGTEAFF.

This clone was seen a handful of times. The chain links TRBV9 to TRBJ2-7; D may be TRBD1 (6 bases). This CDR3 comprises 15 residues. CDR1 and CDR2 from the germline V gene are SGDLS and YYNGEE. V was shortened by 0 bases and J by 2 bases, with 12 bases between the two germline ends. The CDR3 protein is CASSVAQGSAYEQYF. The CDR3 DNA is TGTGCCAGCAGCGTAGCCCAGGGGTCGGCCTACGAGCAGTACTTC. Together with reference TRBV9 and TRBJ2-7, the CDR3 gives the full variable domain: DSGVTQTPKHLITATGQRVTLRCSPRSGDLSVYWYQQSLDQGLQFLIQYYNGEERAKGNILERFSAQQFPDLHSELNLSSLELGDSALYFCASSVAQGSAYEQYFGPGTRLTVT.

This sequence joins TRBV6-8 and TRBJ2-7; the match to TRBD2 covers 11 bases. The CDR3 has 16 amino acids. V shed 5 bases, J shed 2 bases, and the junction held 8 bases outside the gene matches. Germline CDR1 MNHGY, CDR2 SAAAGT. The CDR3 is CASSLSTSGGTYEQYF. The CDR3 coding sequence is TGTGCCAGCAGTCTCAGCACTAGCGGGGGAACCTACGAGCAGTACTTC.

This clone was detected a few times. V gene TRBV6-8 combines with J gene TRBJ2-1, with 7 bases identical to TRBD2. Germline values: CDR1 MNHGY, CDR2 SAAAGT. Losses at the gene ends were 10 bases for V and 2 bases for J; bases not matched to a gene: 20. The CDR3 loop spans 18 amino acids. The CDR3 reads CAITDPGLVLNPYNEQFF. CDR3 DNA: TGTGCCATCACTGACCCTGGACTAGTGCTTAATCCCTACAATGAGCAGTTCTTC.

This clone was seen a few times. The V call is TRBV11-3, the J call TRBJ1-2; TRBD1 matches 10 bases. This CDR3 spans 17 amino acids. In germline, CDR1 is SGHNT, CDR2 YENEEA. Trimming cost V 2 bases and J 6 bases; bases outside gene matches: 12. The CDR3, as DNA: TGTGCCAGCAGCTTACTGAGTGGGGGGACAGGGGATCATGGCTACACCTTC. Protein product: CASSLLSGGTGDHGYTF.